Presented here are 2 T cell receptor beta chains from one specimen sequenced in a study of spatial heterogeneity in lung cancer. The sample's time point: sample taken at primary tumor resection. One entry per CDR3 protein, called by TCRdb with MiXCR from the 5' RACE reads. The sample has some 97,000 distinct CDR3 sequences; 4% to 4.5% are singletons. Study findings and constraints: Counts of expanded intratumoral alpha and beta TCRs tracked tumor mutation counts.

Their recognized antigens are unknown. Sequences were derived from lung tumor tissue, sampled at surgery. The receptors shown here come from a male donor with early-stage non-small cell lung cancer.

There are many counts of this clonotype. The V and J genes are TRBV27 and TRBJ1-5; D gene uncertain. V lost 4 bases and J 2 bases, leaving 9 bases between the germline ends. CDR1 and CDR2 (germline): MNHEY, SMNVEV (reference sequence). The CDR3 runs 14 residues. The CDR3 sequence is CASSSIGGNQPQHF. In nucleotides, the CDR3 is TGTGCCAGCAGTTCCATTGGGGGCAATCAGCCCCAGCATTTT.

The chain links TRBV9 to TRBJ2-2; D call uncertain. Germline values: CDR1 SGDLS, CDR2 YYNGEE. The length of the CDR3 is 17 residues. With 4 bases removed from V and 0 bases from J, the gap between germline ends came to 16 bases. The CDR3 sequence is CASSIRAPYANTGELFF. The CDR3 bases are TGTGCCAGCAGCATCCGAGCGCCGTACGCGAACACCGGGGAGCTGTTTTTT.